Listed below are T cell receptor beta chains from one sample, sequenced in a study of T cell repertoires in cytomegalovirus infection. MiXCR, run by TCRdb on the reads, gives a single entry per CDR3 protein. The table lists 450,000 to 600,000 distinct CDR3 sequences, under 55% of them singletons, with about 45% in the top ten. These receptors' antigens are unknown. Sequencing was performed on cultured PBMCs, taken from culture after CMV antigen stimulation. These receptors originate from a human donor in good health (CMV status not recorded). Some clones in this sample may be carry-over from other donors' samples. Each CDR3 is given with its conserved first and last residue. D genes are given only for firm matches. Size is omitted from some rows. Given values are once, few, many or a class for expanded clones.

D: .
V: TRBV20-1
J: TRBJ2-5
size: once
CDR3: CSASADAGASGEETQYF
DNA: TGCAGTGCTAGCGCCGACGCCGGGGCGTCGGGGGAAGAGACCCAGTACTTC

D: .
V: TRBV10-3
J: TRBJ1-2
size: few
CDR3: CAISESTGANYGYTF
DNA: TGTGCCATCAGTGAGTCGACAGGCGCCAACTATGGCTACACCTTC

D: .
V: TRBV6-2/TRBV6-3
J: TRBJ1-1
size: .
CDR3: CASSWGGKDTEAFF
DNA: TGTGCCAGCAGTTGGGGAGGCAAGGACACTGAAGCTTTCTTT

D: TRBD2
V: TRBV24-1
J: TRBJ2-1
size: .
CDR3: CATALGLAESYNEQFF
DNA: TGTGCCACCGCCTTGGGACTAGCGGAGTCCTACAATGAGCAGTTCTTC

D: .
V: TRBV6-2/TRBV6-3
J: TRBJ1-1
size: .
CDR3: CASSYHSSNTEAFF
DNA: TGTGCCAGCAGTTACCACAGCTCTAACACTGAAGCTTTCTTT

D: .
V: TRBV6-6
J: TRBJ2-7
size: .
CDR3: CASGTRTYEQYF
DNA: TGTGCCAGCGGTACGCGAACCTACGAGCAGTACTTC

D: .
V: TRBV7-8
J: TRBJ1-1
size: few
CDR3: CASSLEALPAFF
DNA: TGTGCCAGCAGCTTAGAAGCCTTGCCAGCTTTCTTT

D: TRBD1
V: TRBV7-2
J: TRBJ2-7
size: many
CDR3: CASSLQGIWGIYEQYF
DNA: TGTGCCAGCAGCCTACAGGGGATTTGGGGAATATACGAGCAGTACTTC

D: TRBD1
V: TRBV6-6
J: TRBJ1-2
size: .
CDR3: CASNQGENYGYTF
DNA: TGTGCCAGCAATCAGGGGGAGAACTATGGCTACACCTTC

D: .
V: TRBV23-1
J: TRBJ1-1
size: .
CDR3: CASSHLEVGGLNTEAFF
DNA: TGCGCCAGCAGTCATCTCGAGGTGGGAGGGTTGAACACTGAAGCTTTCTTT

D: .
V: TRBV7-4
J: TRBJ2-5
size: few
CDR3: CASSPEGQETQYF
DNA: TGTGCCAGCAGCCCGGAGGGTCAAGAGACCCAGTACTTC

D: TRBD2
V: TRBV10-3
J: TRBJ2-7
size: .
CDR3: CAIGEGLDYYEQYF
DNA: TGTGCCATCGGGGAGGGACTGGACTACTACGAGCAGTACTTC

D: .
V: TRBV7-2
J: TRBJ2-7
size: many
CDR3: CASSFGASYEQYF
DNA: TGTGCCAGCAGCTTCGGCGCGTCCTACGAGCAGTACTTC

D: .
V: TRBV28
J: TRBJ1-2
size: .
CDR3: CASTRTTVNYGYTF
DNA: TGTGCCAGCACCCGTACGACAGTCAACTATGGCTACACCTTC

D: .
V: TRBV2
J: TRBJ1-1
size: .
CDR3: CASSEWGMWF
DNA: TGTGCCAGCAGTGAATGGGGGATGTGGTTT

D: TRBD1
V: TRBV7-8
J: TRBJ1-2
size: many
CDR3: CASSTYRGKSNGYTF
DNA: TGTGCCAGCAGCACGTACAGGGGGAAAAGCAATGGCTACACCTTC

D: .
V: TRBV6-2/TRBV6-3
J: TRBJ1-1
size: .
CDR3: CASRRDYTEAFF
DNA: TGTGCCAGCAGGAGAGACTACACTGAAGCTTTCTTT

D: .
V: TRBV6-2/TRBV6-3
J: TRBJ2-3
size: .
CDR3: CASSYSDTDTQYF
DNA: TGTGCCAGCAGTTACTCGGACACAGATACGCAGTATTTT

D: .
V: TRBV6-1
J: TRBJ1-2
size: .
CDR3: CASSEGRQGYGYTF
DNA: TGTGCCAGCAGTGAAGGGCGGCAGGGGTATGGCTACACCTTC

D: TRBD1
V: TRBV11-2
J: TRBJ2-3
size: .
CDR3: CASSVQQGAWTDTQYF
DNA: TGTGCCAGCAGCGTCCAACAGGGGGCATGGACAGATACGCAGTATTTT

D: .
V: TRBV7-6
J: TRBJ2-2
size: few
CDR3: CASSLVVLANTGELFF
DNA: TGTGCCAGCAGCCTAGTAGTATTAGCGAACACCGGGGAGCTGTTTTTT

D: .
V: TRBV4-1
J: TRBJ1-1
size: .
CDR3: CASSQGSVEAFF
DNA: TGCGCCAGCAGCCAGGGGAGCGTGGAAGCTTTCTTT

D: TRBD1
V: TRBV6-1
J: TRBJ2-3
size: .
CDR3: CASSVQGVTDTQYF
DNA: TGTGCCAGCAGCGTACAGGGGGTCACAGATACGCAGTATTTT

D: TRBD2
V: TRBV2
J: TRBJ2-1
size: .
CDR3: CASSGGTSRWNEQFF
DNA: TGTGCCAGCAGTGGAGGGACTAGTCGATGGAATGAGCAGTTCTTC

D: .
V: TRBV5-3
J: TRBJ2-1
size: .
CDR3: CASSLRLSYEQFF
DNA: TGTGCCAGCAGCTTGCGCTTAAGTTATGAGCAGTTCTTC

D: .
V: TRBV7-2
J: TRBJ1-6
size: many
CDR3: CASSLQAPYNSPLHF
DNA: TGTGCCAGCAGCTTGCAGGCTCCCTATAATTCACCCCTCCACTTT

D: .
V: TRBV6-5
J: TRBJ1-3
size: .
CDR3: CASSYPAGWVESGNTIYF
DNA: TGTGCCAGCAGTTACCCGGCGGGTTGGGTTGAGTCTGGAAACACCATATATTTT

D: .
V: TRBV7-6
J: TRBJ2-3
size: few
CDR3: CASSLMGRGTDTQYF
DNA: TGTGCCAGCAGCCTAATGGGGCGGGGAACAGATACGCAGTATTTT

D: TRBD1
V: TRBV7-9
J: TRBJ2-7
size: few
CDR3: CASGPGTGVYEQYF
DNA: TGTGCCAGCGGTCCCGGGACAGGGGTCTACGAGCAGTACTTC

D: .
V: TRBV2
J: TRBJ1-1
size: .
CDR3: CASSEEENTEAFF
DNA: TGTGCCAGCAGTGAGGAGGAGAACACTGAAGCTTTCTTT

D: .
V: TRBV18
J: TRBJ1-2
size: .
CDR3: CASSSDRRRGGYTF
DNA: TGTGCCAGCTCAAGTGACAGAAGGAGGGGAGGCTACACCTTC

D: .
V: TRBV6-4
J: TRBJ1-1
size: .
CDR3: CASSNEVNTEAFF
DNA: TGTGCCAGCAGTAACGAGGTGAACACTGAAGCTTTCTTT